These 29 T cell receptor beta chains originate from one sample sequenced in a study of graft-versus-host responses after intestinal transplantation. These receptors have no identified antigens. Clones were sequenced by immunoSEQ multiplex PCR, and TCRdb holds only the in-frame ones, with some missing. This table holds approximately 60,000 clones, 90% to 95% found once. The sequenced sample was unstimulated CD8+ T cells sorted from spleen or lymph node cells, obtained before transplant. The receptors were sampled from a human donor who was the organ donor for an intestinal transplant.

The rearrangement links TRBV28 to TRBJ1-2, with 12 bases lining up with TRBD1. The CDR3 runs 15 residues. V shed 6 bases and J 8 bases; nucleotides not matched to a gene: 10. In germline, CDR1 is MDHEN, CDR2 SYDVKM. The CDR3 here is CASRNPGQGADGYTF. The CDR3 DNA reads as TGTGCCAGCAGGAACCCGGGACAGGGGGCCGACGGCTACACCTTC.

The chain is built from TRBV7-8 and TRBJ2-1, with a weak D call TRBD2 (6 bases). The germline CDR1 and CDR2 sequences are SGHVS and FQNEAQ. CDR3 size: 17 residues. Trimming shortened V by 1 base and J by 8 bases, and 21 bases separated the two germline ends. DNA of the CDR3: TGTGCCAGCAGCTTAGTTAGGGTTCCTAGCGTTAAGGATGAGCAGTTCTTC. Translated: CASSLVRVPSVKDEQFF.

Concerning this clone: One end of the junction does not line up with germline, which may come from a read error. This chain connects TRBV7-9 to TRBJ1-3; possible D gene TRBD1, 6 bases. The CDR3 contains 18 residues. CDR1 is SEHNR, CDR2 FQNEAQ, per germline (reference sequence). CDR3 loop: CASSPPDYREFSRNTIYF. CDR3 bases: TGTGCCAGCAGCCCTCCCGATTACAGGGAATTCTCTCGAAACACCATATATTTT.

The chain recombines TRBV27 with TRBJ2-5; TRBD1 might be the D (5 bases). Germline values: CDR1 MNHEY, CDR2 SMNVEV (reference sequence). Trimming shortened V by 5 bases and J by 1 base, and 14 bases separated the two germline ends. The CDR3 sequence is 15 residues long. CDR3: CASSQGRVVQETQYF. The CDR3 DNA is TGTGCCAGCAGTCAGGGTAGGGTGGTCCAAGAGACCCAGTACTTC.

The chain uses TRBV27 and TRBJ2-7; possible D gene TRBD2, 6 bases. Germline values: CDR1 MNHEY, CDR2 SMNVEV (reference sequence). The CDR3 runs to 14 residues. V was pared by 6 bases and J by 2 bases, with 14 bases between. The CDR3 DNA follows: TGTGCCAGCAGCCCTACCGGGACTCCCTACGAGCAGTACTTC. It yields the protein CASSPTGTPYEQYF.

V gene TRBV2 combines with J gene TRBJ2-1; maybe TRBD1 (5 bases). V was shortened by 8 bases and J by 7 bases, with 21 bases between the two germline ends. Germline V gives CDR1 SNHLY, CDR2 FYNNEI. The CDR3 totals 15 residues. The CDR3 reads CASPVTNSPGNEQFF. The CDR3 DNA follows: TGTGCCAGCCCAGTTACTAACTCCCCAGGGAATGAGCAGTTCTTC.

Comments on this clone: An end of the junction does not agree with germline; a read error may underlie this. V usage is TRBV4-1 and J usage is TRBJ2-7, with a tentative D call TRBD1 (5 bases). Germline V gene data show CDR1 as MGHRA and CDR2 as YSYEKL. The length of the CDR3 is 14 residues. The CDR3 here is CASSQGRGSNEQYF. In nucleotides, the CDR3 is TGCGCCAGCAGTCAAGGAAGGGGTAGCAACGAGCAGTACTTC.

The gene calls are TRBV29-1 and TRBJ2-2; 10 bases are a match to TRBD1. Germline CDR1 and CDR2: SQVTM and ANQGSEA. The CDR3 runs to 15 residues. Germline trimming cut 6 bases from V and 2 bases from J; bases unmatched to any gene: 6. The CDR3 DNA follows: TGCAGCGTCGGGGACAGGGGAATCAACACCGGGGAGCTGTTTTTT. Protein sequence: CSVGDRGINTGELFF.

The J gene is TRBJ1-1, the V gene TRBV6-1; a weak D match, TRBD1 (5 bases). V dropped 8 bases and J dropped 3 bases, with 16 bases sitting between them. The CDR3 is 14 residues long. Germline V gives CDR1 MNHNS, CDR2 SASEGT. CDR3 region: CASRPVGDYTEAFF. CDR3 sequence (DNA): TGTGCCAGCCGGCCGGTAGGGGACTACACTGAAGCTTTCTTT.

V and J are TRBV11-2 and TRBJ2-5; TRBD2 aligns across 7 bases. CDR1 is SGHAT, CDR2 FQNNGV, per germline. V was pared by 3 bases and J by 0 bases, with 7 bases of the junction left unmatched. The CDR3 consists of 16 residues. In nucleotides, the CDR3 is TGTGCCAGCAGCTTCGAGTTTAGCGGGTACCAAGAGACCCAGTACTTC. Its translation is CASSFEFSGYQETQYF.

With regard to this clone: Other DNA sequences within the sample encode an identical CDR3. The chain carries TRBV27 and TRBJ1-1; TRBD1 is a possible D gene (5 bases). The CDR3 has 14 residues. Germline V gives CDR1 MNHEY, CDR2 SMNVEV (reference sequence). Trimming removed 2 bases from V and 0 bases from J, with 7 bases in between. The CDR3 spells CASSLGGMNTEAFF. The DNA of the CDR3 is TGTGCCAGCAGTTTAGGGGGGATGAACACTGAAGCTTTCTTT.

The chain carries TRBV18 and TRBJ1-6; D unclear. The CDR3 has 13 amino acids. V gave up 1 base and J gave up 6 bases, with 4 bases separating them. From germline, CDR1 is KGHSH and CDR2 LQKENI. This chain's CDR3 is CASSPRANSPLHF. In nucleotides, the CDR3 is TGTGCCAGCTCACCACGGGCTAATTCACCCCTCCACTTT.

V usage is TRBV15 and J usage is TRBJ1-4, with TRBD1 as a possible D gene (5 bases). The CDR3 runs to 14 residues. The V and J ends lost 5 bases and 10 bases respectively, with 17 bases between them. Per germline, CDR1 LNHNV and CDR2 YYDKDF (reference sequence). CDR3 nucleotides: TGTGCCACCAGCGTTTCAGGGCGGGATGGAAAACTGTTTTTT. This gives the protein CATSVSGRDGKLFF.

This rearrangement joins TRBV7-8 to TRBJ2-5; 9 positions match TRBD2. The J call may not be correct, given that the DNA end is closer to TRBJ2-7. CDR1 is SGHVS and CDR2 is FQNEAQ in the germline V gene. The CDR3 has 15 amino acids. The CDR3 nucleotides are TGTGCCAGCAGCCCGCGCGGGAGGGTAGGCTACGAGCAGTACTTC. Protein product: CASSPRGRVGYEQYF.

This clone has just one count. This chain uses TRBV2 with TRBJ1-5; D is unresolved. With 6 bases removed from V and 0 bases from J, the gap between germline ends came to 6 bases. This CDR3 has 13 amino acids. Germline V CDR1 and CDR2: SNHLY, FYNNEI. The CDR3 spells CASSRYSNQPQHF. The CDR3 nucleotides read TGTGCCAGCAGCCGGTATAGCAATCAGCCCCAGCATTTT. Full variable domain (remainder filled in from reference TRBV2 and TRBJ1-5): EPEVTQTPSHQVTQMGQEVILRCVPISNHLYFYWYRQILGQKVEFLVSFYNNEISEKSEIFDDQFSVERPDGSNFTLKIRSTKLEDSAMYFCASSRYSNQPQHFGDGTRLSIL.

This sequence joins TRBV10-3 and TRBJ1-1; D is possibly TRBD1 (5 bases). The CDR3 runs to 19 residues. Per germline, CDR1 ENHRY and CDR2 SYGVKD. The V end lost 0 bases, the J end lost 4 bases, and 24 bases lay between the germline ends. The CDR3 sequence is CAISESFVEKGRVITEAFF. For the CDR3, the DNA is TGTGCCATCAGTGAGTCGTTTGTCGAGAAGGGGCGCGTCATCACTGAAGCTTTCTTT.

The chain links TRBV28 to TRBJ2-3, with 9 positions matching TRBD1. The CDR3 totals 18 residues. V trimming: 6 bases; J trimming: 4 bases; junction bases outside the gene matches: 17. Germline lookup yields CDR1 MDHEN and CDR2 SYDVKM. The chain's CDR3 is CASRAGTGYRFGADTQYF. For the CDR3, the DNA is TGTGCCAGCAGAGCTGGGACAGGGTATAGGTTTGGTGCAGATACGCAGTATTTT.

The chain recombines TRBV5-1 with TRBJ2-5, with TRBD1 matching over 10 bases. Unmatched junction bases numbered 11, after V lost 3 bases and J lost 3 bases. This CDR3 contains 17 residues. Germline CDR1 is SGHRS and CDR2 is YFSETQ. CDR3 nucleotide sequence: TGCGCCAGCAGCTCCCCGGCGGGGGACAGGGGAAAAGAGACCCAGTACTTC. Translation: CASSSPAGDRGKETQYF.

The chain has TRBV11-2 and TRBJ2-5, with D tentatively TRBD2 (6 bases). V lost 4 bases and J lost 5, with 11 bases in between. This CDR3 is 13 amino acids long. Per germline, CDR1 SGHAT and CDR2 FQNNGV. The chain's CDR3 is CASSSGVQETQYF. The CDR3, as DNA: TGTGCCAGCAGCTCGGGAGTTCAGGAGACCCAGTACTTC.

The chain combines TRBV7-2 with TRBJ2-7; D is perhaps TRBD2 (6 bases). The CDR3 spans 14 residues. Trimming shortened V by 3 bases and J by 3 bases, and 12 bases separated the two germline ends. Germline assignment: CDR1 SGHTA and CDR2 FQGNSA. CDR3 protein: CASSFWGVNYEQYF. The CDR3 DNA reads as TGTGCCAGCAGCTTCTGGGGGGTGAACTACGAGCAGTACTTC.

The CDR3, as DNA: TGCAGCGTGGCCCCTAGGGCAGGGCCGAACACTGAAGCTTTCTTT. This gives the protein CSVAPRAGPNTEAFF. The V gene is TRBV29-1, the J gene TRBJ1-1; possible D gene TRBD1, 5 bases. The germline V gene encodes CDR1 SQVTM and CDR2 ANQGSEA. Trimming removed 6 bases at V and 1 base at J, with 18 bases between. The CDR3 runs 15 residues. Together with reference TRBV29-1 and TRBJ1-1, the CDR3 gives the full variable domain: SAVISQKPSRDICQRGTSLTIQCQVDSQVTMMFWYRQQPGQSLTLIATANQGSEATYESGFVIDKFPISRPNLTFSTLTVSNMSPEDSSIYLCSVAPRAGPNTEAFFGQGTRLTVV.

The rearrangement joins TRBV27 to TRBJ1-5; 8 positions match TRBD1. CDR1 is MNHEY and CDR2 is SMNVEV in the germline V gene (reference sequence). The CDR3 totals 13 residues. The trim removed 6 bases at V and 7 bases at J, leaving 5 bases unmatched. The CDR3 here is CASRGRGRQPQHF. DNA for the CDR3: TGTGCCAGCAGGGGCAGGGGGCGCCAGCCCCAGCATTTT.

The chain couples TRBV15 to TRBJ2-1; 12 nucleotides agree with TRBD2. The CDR3 has 15 amino acids. Unmatched junction bases numbered 2, after V lost 3 bases and J lost 5 bases. In germline, CDR1 is LNHNV, CDR2 YYDKDF (reference sequence). CDR3 residues: CATSSRTSGDNEQFF. Here the CDR3 DNA reads TGTGCCACCAGCAGCCGGACTAGCGGGGACAATGAGCAGTTCTTC.

The chain recombines TRBV10-3 with TRBJ2-7; D remains unclear. CDR3 length: 15 amino acids. Looked up from germline, CDR1 is ENHRY and CDR2 is SYGVKD. V lost 6 bases and J 1 base, leaving 16 bases between the germline ends. CDR3 nucleotide sequence: TGTGCCATCAGCTTGAATAGCCCATCGTCCTACGAGCAGTACTTC. It is translated as CAISLNSPSSYEQYF.

This clone is a singleton in its sample. The CDR3 is CASSEITGGTYGYTF. The CDR3 region has the DNA TGTGCCAGCAGCGAAATTACAGGGGGCACCTATGGCTACACCTTC. The chain has TRBV9 and TRBJ1-2; 9 nucleotides line up with TRBD1. Germline V gene sequence: CDR1 SGDLS, CDR2 YYNGEE. After removal of 3 bases from V and 4 bases from J, the junction contained 7 bases not matched to a gene. This CDR3 has 15 amino acids.

The chain is built from TRBV15 and TRBJ2-1, with a weak D call TRBD2 (6 bases). The CDR3 has 14 residues. The V gene's germline CDR1 is LNHNV and CDR2 YYDKDF (reference sequence). V was clipped by 3 bases and J by 15 bases, with 21 bases between them. The CDR3 DNA reads as TGTGCCACCAGCAGTAATGTAACACGCGGGACGCGGTTCTTC. Protein: CATSSNVTRGTRFF.

This chain connects TRBV28 to TRBJ1-2; D unresolved. Trimming left V 1 base short and J 3 bases short, with 12 bases between. The CDR3 is 15 residues long. Germline CDR1 and CDR2: MDHEN and SYDVKM. The CDR3 sequence is CASSLFDSSDYGYTF. DNA for the CDR3: TGTGCCAGCAGTTTATTTGACTCGTCAGACTATGGCTACACCTTC.

The chain uses TRBV28 and TRBJ2-3; D is unclear. V was cut by 4 bases and J by 4 bases, with 6 bases left in between. This CDR3 has 12 residues. CDR1 and CDR2 from the germline V gene are MDHEN and SYDVKM. CDR3 sequence (DNA): TGTGCCAGCAGTTATCGTCCAGATACGCAGTATTTT. It encodes CASSYRPDTQYF.

V and J are TRBV13 and TRBJ2-1; 10 bases match TRBD2. In germline, CDR1 is PRHDT, CDR2 FYEKMQ (reference sequence). The CDR3 is 14 residues long. J was trimmed by 10 bases and V by 3 bases; bases with no gene match: 6. CDR3 region: CASSFRLAGVEQFF. DNA of the CDR3: TGTGCCAGCAGCTTCCGACTAGCGGGTGTGGAGCAGTTCTTC.